The rows below give T cell receptor beta chains drawn from one sample of a study of metastatic and nonmetastatic thyroid tumors. TCRdb re-called clones from the PCR reads using MiXCR. The sample has some 37,000 clones, roughly 45% seen once. Sequenced input: tumor tissue. These receptors were taken from a male donor with papillary thyroid cancer or a benign thyroid nodule (not recorded which). Some clones in this sample may be carry-over from other donors' samples. CDR3s include the opening cysteine and the closing phenylalanine or tryptophan. D genes are given only for firm matches. Clone size appears in some rows only: once, few, many, or a class for an expanded clone.

V gene	clone size	J gene	D gene	CDR3 DNA	CDR3 protein
TRBV4-1	NA	TRBJ2-7	NA	TGCGCCAGCAGCCAAGGGGATAGCGTCTCCTACGAGCAGTACTTC	CASSQGDSVSYEQYF
TRBV20-1	medium-sized	TRBJ2-1	TRBD2	TGCAGTGCTAGGTCGGGTAGCGGGAGACGTAGTCGGGCCTACAATGAGCAGTTCTTC	CSARSGSGRRSRAYNEQFF
TRBV5-1	once	TRBJ1-3	NA	TGCGCCAGCAGCTTGGCCGGGACAGGAAACACCATATATTTT	CASSLAGTGNTIYF
TRBV10-2	NA	TRBJ1-2	TRBD1	TGCGCCAGCGGAGGACAGGAGGCCTATGGCTACACCTTC	CASGGQEAYGYTF
TRBV29-1	NA	TRBJ1-1	TRBD1	TGCAGCGTTGGGGGGGACAGGGGGAGGGGGAGCACTGAAGCTTTCTTT	CSVGGDRGRGSTEAFF
TRBV23-1	NA	TRBJ2-3	TRBD2	TGTGCCAGCAGTCGGGGACTAGCGGGAGGTGGAGGTCGTTTTGTTACGCAGTATTTT	CASSRGLAGGGGRFVTQYF
TRBV30	NA	TRBJ2-2	NA	TGTGCCTGGAGTGGTGGGGGTGTGGAGACCGGGGAGCTGTTTTTT	CAWSGGGVETGELFF
TRBV20-1	once	TRBJ2-7	NA	TGCAGTGCTAGAGATATGGCCCTAGAAGTTAAAGAGCAGTACTTC	CSARDMALEVKEQYF
TRBV29-1	many	TRBJ2-7	NA	TGCAGCGTTGAATTACCAGGGGTCATCCACGAGCAGTACTTC	CSVELPGVIHEQYF
TRBV19	NA	TRBJ1-2	TRBD1	TGTGCCAGTAGTGTCACCGGGACAGGGGGCGCCGATGGCTACACCTTC	CASSVTGTGGADGYTF
TRBV20-1	NA	TRBJ2-6	NA	TGCAGTGCAAGGGTCTCCGGGGCCAACGTCCTGACTTTC	CSARVSGANVLTF